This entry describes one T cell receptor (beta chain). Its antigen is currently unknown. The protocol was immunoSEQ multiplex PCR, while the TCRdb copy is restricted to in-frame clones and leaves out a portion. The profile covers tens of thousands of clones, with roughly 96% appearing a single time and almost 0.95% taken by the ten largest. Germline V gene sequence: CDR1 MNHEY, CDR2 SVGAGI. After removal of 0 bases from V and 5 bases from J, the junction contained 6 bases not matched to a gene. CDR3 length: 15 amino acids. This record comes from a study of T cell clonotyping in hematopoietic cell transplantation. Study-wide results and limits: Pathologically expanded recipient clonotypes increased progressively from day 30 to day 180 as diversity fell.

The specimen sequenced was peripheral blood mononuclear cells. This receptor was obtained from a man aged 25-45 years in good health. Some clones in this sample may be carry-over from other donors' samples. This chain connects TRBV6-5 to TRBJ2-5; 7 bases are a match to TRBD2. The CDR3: CASSYSGGSWETQYF. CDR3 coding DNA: TGTGCCAGCAGTTACTCTGGCGGGAGTTGGGAGACCCAGTACTTC.